Presented here are 15 T cell receptor beta chains from one specimen sequenced in a study of radiation and T cells in renal cell carcinoma. The treatment denotes: treatment-naive control, cytoreductive nephrectomy. The protocol was immunoSEQ multiplex PCR, while the TCRdb copy is restricted to in-frame clones and leaves out a portion. The sample has approximately 3,500 clones, around three quarters seen once. This specimen consisted of tumor tissue, obtained from a patient whose treatment was nephrectomy without radiotherapy. The source is a man in his forties or fifties with renal cell carcinoma.

This chain connects TRBV7-2 to TRBJ1-3; D is ambiguous. V was cut by 0 bases and J by 5 bases, with 11 bases left in between. The CDR3 is 15 amino acids. CDR1 is SGHTA, CDR2 FQGNSA, per germline. The CDR3 region is CASSLAGVLRNTIYF. The CDR3 DNA is TGTGCCAGCAGCTTAGCTGGCGTCCTACGAAACACCATATATTTT.

This clone was seen only once. This chain uses TRBV9 with TRBJ2-1, with unresolved D. Trimming took 2 bases from V and 0 from J, leaving 6 bases between them. CDR1 is SGDLS, CDR2 YYNGEE, per germline. The CDR3 is 14 residues long. CDR3 coding DNA: TGTGCCAGCAGCGTGGGCAGCTCCTACAATGAGCAGTTCTTC. This translates into CASSVGSSYNEQFF.

The V call is TRBV10-2, the J call TRBJ1-1; 9 positions agree with TRBD1. V shed 6 bases and J 9 bases; nucleotides not matched to a gene: 11. There are 14 residues in the CDR3. Germline values: CDR1 WSHSY, CDR2 SAAADI. CDR3 coding DNA: TGCGCCAGCAGCTCTCGGGACAGGGTCTTAAAAGCTTTCTTT. This translates into CASSSRDRVLKAFF.

This clone was counted between two and nine times. CDR3 bases: TGTGCCAGCAGGGGGAGGGCGGAATATACCGGGGAGCTGTTTTTT. Its translation is CASRGRAEYTGELFF. The gene calls are TRBV28 and TRBJ2-2; the match to TRBD2 covers 7 bases. CDR1 and CDR2 (germline): MDHEN, SYDVKM. V lost 6 bases, J lost 5 bases, and 9 bases stayed unmatched. The CDR3 has 15 amino acids.

This clone was counted a few times. The gene calls are TRBV18 and TRBJ1-1; D not certain. The CDR3 length is 15 residues. Trimming took off 0 bases at V and 2 bases at J, with 10 bases between the two ends. Germline V gene data show CDR1 as KGHSH and CDR2 as LQKENI. The CDR3 nucleotides are TGTGCCAGCTCACCACCGAGTCTCGGTAACACTGAAGCTTTCTTT. Protein: CASSPPSLGNTEAFF.

The chain recombines TRBV6-5 with TRBJ2-7; 8 bases align to TRBD2. J lost 6 bases, V lost 0 bases, and 10 bases had no gene match. Germline V gene lookup returns CDR1 MNHEY and CDR2 SVGAGI. This CDR3 region has 16 residues. For the CDR3, the DNA is TGTGCCAGCAGTTACTCGGGGACTAGACGTCAAGGCGAGCAGTACTTC. Translated, it gives CASSYSGTRRQGEQYF.

Only one count was recorded for this clone. The chain's CDR3 is CASSQGQINQPQHF. The DNA of the CDR3 is TGTGCCAGCAGCCAGGGACAGATCAATCAGCCCCAGCATTTT. This chain joins TRBV7-2 and TRBJ1-5, with 7 bases matching TRBD1. The CDR3 has 14 residues. The germline gives CDR1 SGHTA, CDR2 FQGNSA. J lost 3 bases, V lost 5 bases, and 4 bases had no gene match.

The chain links TRBV5-6 to TRBJ2-5; D uncertain. Germline assignment: CDR1 SGHDT and CDR2 YYEEEE. The CDR3 extends over 13 amino acids. Trimming removed 0 bases from V and 5 bases from J, with 8 bases in between. CDR3 bases: TGTGCCAGCAGCTTGGGATCGTGGGAGACCCAGTACTTC. Translation: CASSLGSWETQYF.

The V and J genes are TRBV6-4 and TRBJ2-1; TRBD2 is a possible D gene (6 bases). Trimming took off 5 bases at V and 7 bases at J, with 15 bases between the two ends. Germline CDR1 MRHNA, CDR2 SNTAGT. This CDR3 is 14 amino acids long. The CDR3 sequence: CASSSRDGGNEQFF. CDR3 coding DNA: TGTGCCAGCAGTAGTCGGGACGGGGGAAATGAGCAGTTCTTC.

This rearrangement joins TRBV18 to TRBJ2-7, with 16 bases aligning to TRBD2. There are 18 residues in the CDR3. Trimming at V came to 1 base and at J to 5 bases, leaving 8 bases not matched to a gene. The V gene's germline CDR1 is KGHSH and CDR2 LQKENI. The CDR3 DNA reads as TGTGCCAGCTCACCACTGGGACTAGCGGGAGGGCCGACCCACGAGCAGTACTTC. This gives the protein CASSPLGLAGGPTHEQYF.

This clone was counted between two and nine times. The chain is built from TRBV11-3 and TRBJ2-2; D is undetermined. The germline V gene encodes CDR1 SGHNT and CDR2 YENEEA. The CDR3 length is 13 residues. The germline V and J ends were trimmed by 3 bases and 6 bases, with 8 bases remaining between them. CDR3 DNA: TGTGCCAGCAGCTTTTTGTCGGCCGGGGAGCTGTTTTTT. Its protein is CASSFLSAGELFF.

The rearrangement uses TRBV2 and TRBJ1-5; 9 positions match TRBD1. This CDR3 comprises 15 residues. V gave up 6 bases and J gave up 4 bases; unmatched junction bases: 7. In germline, CDR1 is SNHLY, CDR2 FYNNEI. As DNA, the CDR3 is TGTGCCAGCAGCCCCCAGGACAGGGGAAATCAGCCCCAGCATTTT. This encodes CASSPQDRGNQPQHF.

A single count supports this clone. The chain links TRBV7-8 to TRBJ1-5; 7 bases agree with TRBD1. This CDR3 is 15 amino acids long. CDR1 and CDR2 from the germline V gene are SGHVS and FQNEAQ. V dropped 2 bases and J dropped 5; count of bases not matched to a gene: 6. The CDR3 bases are TGTGCCAGCAGCTTAACCGGACAGGCTGATCAGCCCCAGCATTTT. Its translation is CASSLTGQADQPQHF.

The V call is TRBV19, the J call TRBJ2-2, with D hard to call. The CDR3 loop spans 14 amino acids. V was trimmed by 5 bases and J by 4 bases, leaving 11 bases between them. Germline assignment: CDR1 LNHDA and CDR2 SQIVND (reference sequence). The CDR3 sequence: CASSESTPTGELFF. CDR3 DNA: TGTGCCAGTAGTGAGAGTACCCCCACCGGGGAGCTGTTTTTT.

The chain recombines TRBV27 with TRBJ1-1; tentative D call: TRBD1 (5 bases). Germline V gene data show CDR1 as MNHEY and CDR2 as SMNVEV (reference sequence). The V gene lost 2 bases and the J gene lost 1 base, with 5 bases spanning the gap. The CDR3 consists of 13 residues. The CDR3 DNA reads TGTGCCAGCAGTTTAGACAGGAACACTGAAGCTTTCTTT. Amino acids: CASSLDRNTEAFF.